This paragraph reports one T cell receptor beta chain. The antigen is undetermined. This sample was taken from a study of CD4+ T cells in melanoma. TCRdb's copy holds only in-frame clones and misses some; the assay was immunoSEQ multiplex PCR. The sample consists of roughly 4,700 clones, roughly three fifths of them appearing once. V shed 0 bases, J shed 0 bases, and the junction held 4 bases outside the gene matches. Germline assignment: CDR1 LGHNA and CDR2 YSLEER. This CDR3 has 17 residues. General observations from the study: In melanoma, neoantigen-specific CD4+ T cells reportedly differed in differentiation state. A reported correlation linked neoantigen-specific CD4+ T cells to CD8+, macrophage and B cell function.

The sequencing sample was made of cells from a culture (not recorded whether cultured in vitro). V is TRBV4-3 and J is TRBJ2-1; the match to TRBD2 covers 8 bases. This TCR came from a human donor with melanoma. CDR3 sequence: CASSQDRAGGSYNEQFF. CDR3 bases: TGCGCCAGCAGCCAAGATAGGGCGGGGGGCTCCTACAATGAGCAGTTCTTC.